Shown below are 2 T cell receptor beta chains from a single sample sequenced in a study of naive and memory T cell subsets. A UMI-containing oligonucleotide was joined by 3' ligation to the TCR cDNA template. Ligated cDNA underwent four rounds of PCR with nested alpha and beta constant region primers and SP2. TCRdb re-called the 5' RACE reads through MiXCR, storing one row per CDR3 protein. The sample has tens of thousands of distinct CDR3 sequences, around 7.3% seen once. These receptors originate from a female donor in good health.

This clonotype came up a few times. This chain links TRBV13 with TRBJ1-1; TRBD1 might be the D (6 bases). CDR1 and CDR2 from the germline V gene are PRHDT and FYEKMQ (reference sequence). V lost 6 bases and J 3 bases, leaving 20 bases between the germline ends. The CDR3 is 16 amino acids. CDR3 residues: CASSLPLVQGYTEAFF. CDR3 in DNA: TGTGCCAGCAGTTTACCCCTAGTACAGGGCTACACTGAAGCTTTCTTT.

This clonotype was recorded at least ten times. This chain's CDR3 is CASSSLSVTEAFF. CDR3 nucleotide sequence: TGCGCCAGCAGCTCCTTGTCGGTGACTGAAGCTTTCTTT. The V gene is TRBV5-1, the J gene TRBJ1-1; unclear D gene. The ends were cut back, 3 bases at V and 5 bases at J, with 11 bases in the middle. Germline values: CDR1 SGHRS, CDR2 YFSETQ. The CDR3 is made up of 13 amino acids.